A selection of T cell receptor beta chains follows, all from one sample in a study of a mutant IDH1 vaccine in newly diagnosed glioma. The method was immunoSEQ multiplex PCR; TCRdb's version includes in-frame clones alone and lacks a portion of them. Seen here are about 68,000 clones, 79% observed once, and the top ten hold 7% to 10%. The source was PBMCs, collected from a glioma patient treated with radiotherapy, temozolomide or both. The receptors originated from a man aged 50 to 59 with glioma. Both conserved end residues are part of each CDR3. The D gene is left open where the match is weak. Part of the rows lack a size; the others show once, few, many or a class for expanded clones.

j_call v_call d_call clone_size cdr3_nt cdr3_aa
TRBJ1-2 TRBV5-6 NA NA TGTGCCAGCAGCCGGGAGAGGAACTATGGCTACACCTTC CASSRERNYGYTF
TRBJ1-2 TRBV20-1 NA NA TGCAGTGCTAACGACGGCGAAGGCTACACCTTC CSANDGEGYTF
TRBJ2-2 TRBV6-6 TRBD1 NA TGTGCCACCAAAGACAGGGGGCTCGATGGGTCCGGGGAGCTGTTTTTT CATKDRGLDGSGELFF
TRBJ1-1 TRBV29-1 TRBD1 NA TGCAGCGTGGGACAGTTGAACACTGAAGCTTTCTTT CSVGQLNTEAFF
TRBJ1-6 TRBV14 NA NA TGTGCCAGCAGCCAAGATGGGAATTCACCCCTCCACTTT CASSQDGNSPLHF
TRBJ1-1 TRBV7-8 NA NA TGTGCCAGCAGCTTAAACGCGGGGAACACTGAAGCTTTCTTT CASSLNAGNTEAFF
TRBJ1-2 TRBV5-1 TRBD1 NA TGCGCCAGCAGCCCGGAGGGGACAGGGGAAGTTGGCTACACCTTC CASSPEGTGEVGYTF
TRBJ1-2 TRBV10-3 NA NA TGTGCCATCAGCCCGTCGGGGGCTAACTATGGCTACACCTTC CAISPSGANYGYTF
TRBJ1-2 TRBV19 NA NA TGTGCCAGTAAAAAGGGGGCTAACTATGGCTACACCTTC CASKKGANYGYTF
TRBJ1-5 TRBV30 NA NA TGTGCCTGGAGCATCCGAACTGGAAGGTTAAGCAATCAGCCCCAGCATTTT CAWSIRTGRLSNQPQHF
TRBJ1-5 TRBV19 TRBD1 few TGTGCCAGCGATTCGAGGACAGGAAATCAGCCCCAGCATTTT CASDSRTGNQPQHF
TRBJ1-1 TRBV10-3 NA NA TGTGCCATCAGTGCCACAGGGAACACTGAAGCTTTCTTT CAISATGNTEAFF
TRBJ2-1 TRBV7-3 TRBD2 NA TGTGCCAGCAGCTTAAGCGGGGGGGCGAATGAGCAGTTCTTC CASSLSGGANEQFF
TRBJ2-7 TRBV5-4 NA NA TGTGCCAGCAGCTTTTACCAAACCTACGAGCAGTACTTC CASSFYQTYEQYF
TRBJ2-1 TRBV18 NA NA TGTGCCAGCTCACCACCGATAGGAACGAGCTCCTACAATGAGCAGTTCTTC CASSPPIGTSSYNEQFF
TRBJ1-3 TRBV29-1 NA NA TGCAGCGTTTTCCAGGGTGCGGGAAACACCATATATTTT CSVFQGAGNTIYF
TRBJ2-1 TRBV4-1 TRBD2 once TGCGCCAGCAGCCGGACTAGCGGGGGGTTTTACAATGAGCAGTTCTTC CASSRTSGGFYNEQFF
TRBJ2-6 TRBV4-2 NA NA TGTGCCAGCAGCCTCCCCGACACCTTGTCCTCTCTCTCTGGGGCCAACGTCCTGACTTTC CASSLPDTLSSLSGANVLTF
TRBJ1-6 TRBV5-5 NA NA TGTGCCAGCAGCTTGGACCACGCTTCCGATTCACCCCTCCACTTT CASSLDHASDSPLHF
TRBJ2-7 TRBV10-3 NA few TGTGCCATCAGCTTAATTCAGGGGTCCCCTCCTTACGAGCAGTACTTC CAISLIQGSPPYEQYF
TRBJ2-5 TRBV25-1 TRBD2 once TGTGCCAGCAGCCCCGGGACTAGTAAAGAGACCCAGTACTTC CASSPGTSKETQYF
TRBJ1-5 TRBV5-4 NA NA TGTGCCAGCAGCCGGGGACGGACGGGGGTCTATAGCAATCAGCCCCAGCATTTT CASSRGRTGVYSNQPQHF
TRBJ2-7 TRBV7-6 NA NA TGTGCCAGCAGCTTGGAAGATCAGGTCTACGAGCAGTACTTC CASSLEDQVYEQYF
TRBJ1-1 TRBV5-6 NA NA TGTGCCAGCAGCTTGAGAACAGGGCTTGAAGCTTTCTTT CASSLRTGLEAFF
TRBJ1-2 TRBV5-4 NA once TGTGCCAGCAGCTTGGATTTGGTTCTGGGGGGAAATGGCTACACCTTC CASSLDLVLGGNGYTF
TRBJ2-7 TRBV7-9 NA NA TGTGCCAGCAGCTTAGATGTCAGGGCATACGAGCAGTACTTC CASSLDVRAYEQYF
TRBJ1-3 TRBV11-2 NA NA TGTGCCAGCAGCTTAGATACAGGTGGAAACACCATATATTTT CASSLDTGGNTIYF
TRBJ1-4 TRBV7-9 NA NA TGTGCCAGCAGCTTAGGTCAGACGAGCGAAAAACTGTTTTTT CASSLGQTSEKLFF
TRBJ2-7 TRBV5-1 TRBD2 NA TGCGCCAGCACCCAGGATGGCGGGGGCTACGAGCAGTACTTC CASTQDGGGYEQYF
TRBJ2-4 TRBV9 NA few TGTGCCAGCAGCGTGGCGGAGGGCAAAAACATTCAGTACTTC CASSVAEGKNIQYF
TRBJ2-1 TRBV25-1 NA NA TGTGCCAGCAGTGGGCCGGGCCGTACTATGACCTACAATGAGCAGTTCTTC CASSGPGRTMTYNEQFF
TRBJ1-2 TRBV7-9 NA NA TGTGCCAGCAGCCCCGGTCGGGCAGACTATGGCTACACCTTC CASSPGRADYGYTF
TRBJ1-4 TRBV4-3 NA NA TGCGCCAGCAGCCAAGATGAAGGGGCTTATGAAAAACTGTTTTTT CASSQDEGAYEKLFF
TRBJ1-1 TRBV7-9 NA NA TGTGCCAGCAGCTTGGGGGAATGGTTCACTGAAGCTTTCTTT CASSLGEWFTEAFF
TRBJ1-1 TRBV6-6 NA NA TGTGCCAGCAGTTACGAGGCGAACACTGAAGCTTTCTTT CASSYEANTEAFF
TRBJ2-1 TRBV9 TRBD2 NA TGTGCCAGCAGCCCCACTAGCGGGGGCCAGGATGAGCAGTTCTTC CASSPTSGGQDEQFF
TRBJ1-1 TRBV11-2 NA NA TGTGCCAGCAGCCAGACGGTGGGGTCCACTGAAGCTTTCTTT CASSQTVGSTEAFF
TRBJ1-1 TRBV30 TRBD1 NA TGTGCCTGGATGACACAGGGGTGGGCTGAAGCTTTCTTT CAWMTQGWAEAFF
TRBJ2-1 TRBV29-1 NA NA TGCAGCGTTGTACATACCCGGGAGCAGTTCTTC CSVVHTREQFF
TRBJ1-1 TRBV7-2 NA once TGTGCCAGCACCTGGAGCGGGGGTAACACTGAAGCTTTCTTT CASTWSGGNTEAFF
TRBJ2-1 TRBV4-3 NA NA TGCGCCAGCAGCCGCCAACAGAGCTCCTACAATGAGCAGTTCTTC CASSRQQSSYNEQFF
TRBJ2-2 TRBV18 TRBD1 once TGTGCCAGCTCACCATGGCGACAGGGGACCGGGGAGCTGTTTTTT CASSPWRQGTGELFF
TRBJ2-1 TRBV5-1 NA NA TGCGCCAGCAGCTTGGCCCGACAGAACAATGAGCAGTTCTTC CASSLARQNNEQFF
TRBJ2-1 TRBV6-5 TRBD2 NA TGTGCCAGCAAGGGACTAGGGGAGAACAATGAGCAGTTCTTC CASKGLGENNEQFF
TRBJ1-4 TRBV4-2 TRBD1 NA TGTGCCAGCAGCCAAGCCCGGGACAGGAGAAATGAAAAACTGTTTTTT CASSQARDRRNEKLFF
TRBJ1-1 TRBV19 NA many TGTGCCAGTAGGGACGAGGGACCCAACACTGAAGCTTTCTTT CASRDEGPNTEAFF
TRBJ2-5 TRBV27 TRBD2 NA TGTGCCAGCAGTCTTACGGCCGGGGGGGCATCTAAAGAGACCCAGTACTTC CASSLTAGGASKETQYF
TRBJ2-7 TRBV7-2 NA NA TGTGCCAGCAGCTTATCCCTAGATGCCTACGAGCAGTACTTC CASSLSLDAYEQYF
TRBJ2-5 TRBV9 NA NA TGTGCCAGCAGCGTTGCGGTCCAAGAGACCCAGTACTTC CASSVAVQETQYF
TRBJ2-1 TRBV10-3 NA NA TGTGCCATCAGCCTCGGGACAACAGGCGATGAGCAGTTCTTC CAISLGTTGDEQFF
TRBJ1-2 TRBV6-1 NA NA TGTGCCAGCGGGAGGGGGAGCGGCTACACCTTC CASGRGSGYTF
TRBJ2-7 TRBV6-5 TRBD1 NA TGTGCCAGCAGAGGGACAACAGGGGACGAGCAGTACTTC CASRGTTGDEQYF
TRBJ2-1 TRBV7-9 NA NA TGTGCCAGCACCCAAGGGGCCTGGCGGGAGCAGTTCTTC CASTQGAWREQFF
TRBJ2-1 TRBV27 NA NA TGTGCCAGCAGCTCACGAGTGAACGCGAACAATGAGCAGTTCTTC CASSSRVNANNEQFF
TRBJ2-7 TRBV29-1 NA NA TGCAGCGTTGACCGAGGGTTAGGTGACGAGCAGTACTTC CSVDRGLGDEQYF